These 31 T cell receptor beta chains were sequenced from one sample in a study of metastatic and nonmetastatic thyroid tumors. Each patient went into thyroid surgery without having received any treatment. TCRdb re-called clones via MiXCR from the PCR reads. The sample includes 15,000 to 20,000 clones, about 32% seen only once; the top ten take 10% to 15%. Sequencing was performed on tumor tissue. The receptors derive from a male donor with papillary thyroid cancer or a benign thyroid nodule (not recorded which). Some clones in this sample may be carry-over from other donors' samples.

This clone was seen ten or more times. The chain employs TRBV27 and TRBJ1-1; D is unresolved. Trimming took 0 bases from V and 7 from J, leaving 12 bases between them. The CDR3 loop spans 14 amino acids. The germline gives CDR1 MNHEY, CDR2 SMNVEV (reference sequence). The CDR3, as DNA: TGTGCCAGCAGTTTATCGGTGCGAGGCGGTGAAGCTTTCTTT. It specifies CASSLSVRGGEAFF.

V and J are TRBV5-1 and TRBJ2-7; 9 positions agree with TRBD2. The CDR3 has 15 amino acids. CDR1 and CDR2 (germline): SGHRS, YFSETQ. V lost 4 bases and J lost 4; bases outside the gene matches: 9. The CDR3 loop reads CASSRQGGLAYEQYF. The CDR3 DNA sequence: TGCGCCAGCAGCCGGCAGGGGGGACTAGCTTACGAGCAGTACTTC.

This clone was counted at least ten times. The chain couples TRBV10-2 to TRBJ1-2; 8 positions match TRBD1. V shed 5 bases and J 6 bases; nucleotides not matched to a gene: 5. The germline gives CDR1 WSHSY, CDR2 SAAADI. CDR3 length equals 13 residues. The CDR3 loop is CASSPRTGHGYTF. In DNA form, the CDR3 reads TGCGCCAGCAGTCCCCGGACAGGGCATGGCTACACCTTC.

The chain has TRBV6-2 or TRBV6-3 and TRBJ2-7; TRBD1 matches 9 bases. Germline V gives CDR1 MNHEY, CDR2 SVGEGT. The CDR3 spans 13 residues. V gave up 6 bases and J gave up 7 bases; unmatched junction bases: 7. In DNA, the CDR3 is TGTGCCAGCAGGCCCCGGGACAGGGCTGAGCAGTACTTC. The encoded protein is CASRPRDRAEQYF.

This chain joins TRBV5-1 and TRBJ1-6; D not certain. Germline V gene sequence: CDR1 SGHRS, CDR2 YFSETQ. Trimming removed 0 bases at V and 9 bases at J, with 10 bases between. The CDR3 totals 14 residues. In DNA form, the CDR3 reads TGCGCCAGCAGCTTGGACCTAGATGGTTCACCCCTCCACTTT. This sequence encodes CASSLDLDGSPLHF.

This clone showed up many times. The chain has TRBV5-4 and TRBJ2-5; 9 nucleotides agree with TRBD1. The CDR3 sequence is 16 residues long. The V gene end was trimmed by 4 bases and the J gene end by 5 bases; junction bases not matched to a gene: 12. Germline CDR1 is SGHNT and CDR2 is YYREEE (reference sequence). The CDR3 DNA is TGTGCCAGCAGCCCCCGGGCTGGGACAGGGTGGGAGACCCAGTACTTC. Protein product: CASSPRAGTGWETQYF. Supplemented by reference TRBV5-4 and TRBJ2-5, the full variable domain reads ETGVTQSPTHLIKTRGQQVTLRCSSQSGHNTVSWYQQALGQGPQFIFQYYREEENGRGNFPPRFSGLQFPNYSSELNVNALELDDSALYLCASSPRAGTGWETQYFGPGTRLLVL.

This clone is medium-sized. V gene TRBV20-1 combines with J gene TRBJ2-1; D is unresolved. The germline V and J ends were trimmed by 0 bases and 0 bases, with 15 bases remaining between them. This CDR3 contains 17 residues. CDR1 is DFQATT, CDR2 SNEGSKA, per germline (reference sequence). DNA of the CDR3: TGCAGTGCTAGAGATCACGGGTTAGCTAGCTCCTACAATGAGCAGTTCTTC. It specifies CSARDHGLASSYNEQFF.

This clone came up many times. The chain combines TRBV6-1 with TRBJ1-5; D is unclear. This CDR3 comprises 13 residues. The germline V and J ends were trimmed by 3 bases and 1 base, with 4 bases remaining between them. CDR1 is MNHNS and CDR2 is SASEGT in the germline V gene. The CDR3 nucleotides read TGTGCCAGCAGTGACAGAAGCAATCAGCCCCAGCATTTT. As protein: CASSDRSNQPQHF.

V is TRBV14 and J is TRBJ2-1, with 7 bases fitting TRBD2. The germline gives CDR1 SGHDN, CDR2 FVKESK. The CDR3 runs to 17 residues. The V gene end was trimmed by 8 bases and the J gene end by 3 bases; junction bases not matched to a gene: 16. DNA for the CDR3: TGTGCCAGCTGTTCCATAAGCGGGATGGTCCGCTACAATGAGCAGTTCTTC. The encoded protein is CASCSISGMVRYNEQFF.

This clone was observed a few times. The rearrangement uses TRBV12-3 or TRBV12-4 and TRBJ2-7, with 7 bases aligning to TRBD2. CDR3 length: 13 residues. The V and J ends lost 5 bases and 1 base, in that order; junction bases with no gene match: 2. The CDR3 DNA is TGTGCCAGCAGTGCGGGAGCGTCCTACGAGCAGTACTTC. Translating it yields CASSAGASYEQYF.

V and J are TRBV4-1 and TRBJ1-5, with D unclear. V lost 1 base to trimming and J lost 7 bases, with 14 bases between them. Germline lookup yields CDR1 MGHRA and CDR2 YSYEKL. The CDR3 contains 15 residues. The CDR3 DNA reads TGCGCCAGCAGCCAAGTATCCGGGATAGCACAGCCCCAGCATTTT. Translation gives CASSQVSGIAQPQHF.

The chain has TRBV4-1 and TRBJ2-3; D call uncertain. The CDR3 consists of 16 residues. Trimming took off 1 base at V and 0 bases at J, with 11 bases between the two ends. Germline CDR1 is MGHRA and CDR2 is YSYEKL. The CDR3 region is CASSQAWETSTDTQYF. In nucleotides, the CDR3 is TGCGCCAGCAGCCAAGCGTGGGAAACTAGCACAGATACGCAGTATTTT.

This clone was detected only a few times. The genes are TRBV2 and TRBJ1-6; D ambiguous. The V end lost 3 bases, the J end lost 10 bases, and 13 bases lay between the germline ends. The CDR3 runs 14 residues. Per germline, CDR1 SNHLY and CDR2 FYNNEI. DNA for the CDR3: TGTGCCAGCAGTGAGGCCGGGAGAAGGTCACCCCTCCACTTT. Translating it yields CASSEAGRRSPLHF. Full variable domain (rest looked up from reference TRBV2 and TRBJ1-6): EPEVTQTPSHQVTQMGQEVILRCVPISNHLYFYWYRQILGQKVEFLVSFYNNEISEKSEIFDDQFSVERPDGSNFTLKIRSTKLEDSAMYFCASSEAGRRSPLHFGNGTRLTVT.

This clone was found many times. This chain connects TRBV12-3 or TRBV12-4 to TRBJ1-2; D might be TRBD1 (6 bases). V lost 0 bases and J 8 bases, leaving 16 bases between the germline ends. This CDR3 contains 15 residues. The CDR3 is CASSLAGGRGQGYTF. CDR3 coding DNA: TGTGCCAGCAGTTTAGCAGGGGGGCGCGGGCAGGGCTACACCTTC.

Concerning this clone: The junction does not match germline at one end; this may be a read error. CDR3 DNA: TGTTCCAGCAGCCCTACAAGTCGGATTGGAAACACCATATATTTT. Protein: CSSSPTSRIGNTIYF. The genes are TRBV6-1 and TRBJ1-3; D gene unclear. CDR1 is MNHNS and CDR2 is SASEGT in the germline V gene. There are 15 residues in the CDR3.

By proportion, this clone is medium-sized (0.01 to 0.1%). This chain joins TRBV19 and TRBJ1-5, with TRBD1 matching 9 bases. V shed 4 bases, J shed 7 bases, and the junction held 8 bases outside the gene matches. The CDR3 has 15 residues. Germline V gene lookup returns CDR1 LNHDA and CDR2 SQIVND (reference sequence). The CDR3 region has the DNA TGTGCCAGTAGTACTTTCCTTACAGGGGGCCAGCCCCAGCATTTT. Translating gives CASSTFLTGGQPQHF.

This clone was seen ten or more times. The gene calls are TRBV12-3 or TRBV12-4 and TRBJ2-7; 7 nucleotides align to TRBD1. This CDR3 has 14 amino acids. Losses at the gene ends were 3 bases for V and 7 bases for J; bases not matched to a gene: 9. The DNA for the CDR3 is TGTGCCAGCAGTTTGAGGGGGCGCTTGGGAGAGCAGTACTTC. It yields the protein CASSLRGRLGEQYF.

This clone was found many times. The chain joins TRBV12-5 to TRBJ2-1, with D uncertain. CDR3 length: 12 amino acids. V was trimmed by 0 bases and J by 7 bases, leaving 4 bases between them. The germline gives CDR1 LGHNT, CDR2 FRNRAP. This CDR3 is CASGLVINEQFF. The CDR3, as DNA: TGTGCTAGTGGTTTGGTAATTAATGAGCAGTTCTTC.

The V call is TRBV19, the J call TRBJ2-6, with 11 bases that match TRBD2. There are 18 residues in the CDR3. Germline V gene data show CDR1 as LNHDA and CDR2 as SQIVND (reference sequence). V lost 4 bases and J lost 2; bases outside the gene matches: 7. CDR3 sequence reads: CASSRGLAGLTGANVLTF. The CDR3 nucleotides are TGTGCCAGTAGTAGAGGACTAGCGGGCCTAACTGGGGCCAACGTCCTGACTTTC.

V is TRBV6-5 and J is TRBJ2-1; TRBD2 aligns across 11 bases. With V trimmed by 2 bases and J by 5 bases, 11 bases remained unmatched. Germline values: CDR1 MNHEY, CDR2 SVGAGI. This CDR3 spans 18 amino acids. DNA for the CDR3: TGTGCCAGCAGTTACCTCACTAGCGGGAGCTCTCGCGACAATGAGCAGTTCTTC. The encoded protein is CASSYLTSGSSRDNEQFF.

In regard to this clone: At one boundary the junction diverges from the germline segment, which might be a read error. The chain has TRBV6-5 and TRBJ2-7; D remains unclear. This CDR3 region has 17 residues. Per the germline V gene, CDR1 is MNHEY and CDR2 is SVGAGI. The CDR3 spells CASSYSSRSGDKYEQNF. The DNA for the CDR3 is TGTGCGAGCAGTTACTCCTCTCGTTCTGGCGATAAGTACGAGCAGAACTTC.

This clone was observed a single time. Its ends do not fully match the called genes, so a read error is possible. This chain joins TRBV24-1 and TRBJ2-1, with 8 bases matching TRBD2. CDR3 length: 17 amino acids. The germline CDR1 and CDR2 sequences are KGHDR and SFDVKD. The chain's CDR3 is CATTRDYREGRDNEQIF. CDR3 in DNA: TGTGCCACGACAAGGGACTATCGGGAGGGCCGCGACAATGAGCAGATCTTC.

This clone was picked up a small number of times. V gene TRBV6-2 or TRBV6-3 combines with J gene TRBJ1-3; no reliable D call. The CDR3 covers 15 residues. V lost 6 bases to trimming and J lost 1 base, with 13 bases between them. CDR1 is MNHEY and CDR2 is SVGEGT in the germline V gene. In DNA, the CDR3 is TGTGCCAGCAGCCAAGGCCGTGTATCTGGAAACACCATATATTTT. Its protein product is CASSQGRVSGNTIYF.

Within the sample, this clone is medium-sized. This chain joins TRBV24-1 and TRBJ2-2, with D unclear. This CDR3 spans 15 amino acids. The V gene lost 4 bases and the J gene lost 3 bases, with 11 bases spanning the gap. In germline, CDR1 is KGHDR, CDR2 SFDVKD. The CDR3 spells CATSEVAEDTGELFF. The CDR3 DNA reads TGTGCCACCAGTGAAGTGGCAGAGGACACCGGGGAGCTGTTTTTT.

This clone was picked up many times. This chain connects TRBV5-6 to TRBJ2-4, with 12 bases that match TRBD2. J gave up 1 base and V 0 bases, and 14 bases lay outside the gene matches. Germline CDR1 is SGHDT and CDR2 is YYEEEE. The CDR3 length is 21 residues. The CDR3 nucleotides are TGTGCCAGCAGCTTGGAAATCCCATCTAGCGGGAGGGGGCAGGCCAAAAACATTCAGTACTTC. It codes for CASSLEIPSSGRGQAKNIQYF.

This clone was detected a few times. V and J are TRBV6-5 and TRBJ2-7; tentatively, D is TRBD2 (5 bases). V shed 0 bases and J shed 2 bases, with 11 bases lying between them. CDR3 size: 15 residues. The germline V gene has CDR1 MNHEY and CDR2 SVGAGI. The CDR3 region is CASSYSDLGTYEQYF. The CDR3 region has the DNA TGTGCCAGCAGTTACTCGGACCTCGGGACCTACGAGCAGTACTTC.

For this clone: A junction boundary mismatches the germline segment, possibly from a read error. The V call is TRBV20-1, the J call TRBJ2-1, with D possibly called TRBD1 or TRBD2 (5 bases each). CDR3 size: 14 residues. CDR1 DFQATT and CDR2 SNEGSKA come from the germline V gene (reference sequence). The CDR3 sequence: CIARDHRGYNEQFF. In DNA, the CDR3 is TGCATTGCTAGGGACCACAGAGGGTACAATGAGCAGTTCTTC.

This clone turned up a few times. The rearrangement joins TRBV6-2 or TRBV6-3 to TRBJ1-1; 11 bases align to TRBD1. Germline values: CDR1 MNHEY, CDR2 SVGEGT. This CDR3 is built from 17 residues. Trimming at V came to 2 bases and at J to 5 bases, leaving 10 bases not matched to a gene. The CDR3 reads CASSYRGTGGQETEAFF. The CDR3, as DNA: TGTGCCAGCAGTTACAGGGGGACAGGGGGGCAGGAGACTGAAGCTTTCTTT.

In DNA form, the CDR3 reads TGTGCCAGCAGTGCGGGACTAGGTTCCTACGAGCAGTACTTC. Protein sequence: CASSAGLGSYEQYF. The chain is built from TRBV27 and TRBJ2-7; 8 bases agree with TRBD2. This CDR3 comprises 14 residues. Germline V gene sequence: CDR1 MNHEY, CDR2 SMNVEV (reference sequence). J gave up 1 base and V 5 bases, and 4 bases lay outside the gene matches.

The chain carries TRBV30 and TRBJ2-1, with 9 bases matching TRBD2. The germline gives CDR1 GTSNPN, CDR2 SVGIG (reference sequence). This CDR3 comprises 15 residues. Trimming cost V 2 bases and J 1 base; bases outside gene matches: 3. CDR3 region: CAWSRTSASYNEQFF. In DNA, the CDR3 is TGTGCCTGGAGTAGGACTAGCGCGTCCTACAATGAGCAGTTCTTC.

This clone has ten or more counts. A single base separates this from a much larger clone, so it may be a read error. Other DNA variants within this sample encode the same CDR3. The V and J genes are TRBV7-3 and TRBJ2-2; tentative D call: TRBD2 (5 bases). CDR3 size: 13 residues. The germline V gene has CDR1 SGHTA and CDR2 FQGTGA. CDR3 region: CASSFLATGELFF. For the CDR3, the DNA is TGTGCCAGCAGCTTCCTGGCCACCGGGGAGCTGTTCTTT.